This T cell receptor beta chain originates from a study of glioma-infiltrating T cells. Broader study findings: Tissue and blood shared very few CDR3 sequences. Above-expected tissue-blood divergence occurred in all gliomas, most in low-grade ones.

TCR alpha and beta CDR3 regions were amplified from RNA using iRepertoire nested multiplex PCR. Tissue mRNA or PBMC total RNA, about 90-400 ng, went into one-step reverse transcription and amplification. TCRdb itself ran the multiplex PCR reads through MiXCR, one entry per CDR3 protein. The repertoire holds roughly 200,000 distinct CDR3 sequences, with roughly 45% as singletons. Of note for this clonotype: Its specificity is unknown.

The CDR3 is made up of 14 amino acids. The germline CDR1 and CDR2 sequences are ENHRY and SYGVKD. Losses at the gene ends were 2 bases for V and 5 bases for J; bases not matched to a gene: 1. Sequenced input: glioma tissue, nonneoplastic brain tissue, or PBMCs (not recorded which). The sequence was obtained from a human donor with low-grade glioma or glioblastoma, undergoing nonglioma brain surgery, or in good health (not recorded which). The chain has TRBV10-3 and TRBJ2-1, with 9 bases identical to TRBD1. The DNA of the CDR3 is TGTGCCATCAGTGAGGACAGGGGGAACAATGAGCAGTTCTTC. Amino acids: CAISEDRGNNEQFF.